What follows are 30 T cell receptor beta chains derived from one specimen sequenced in a study of CXCR3-negative and CXCR3-positive naive CD8 T cells. Their specific antigens are unknown. UMI-labeled 5' RACE TRB cDNA libraries were prepared from the cells. TCRdb reprocessed the 5' RACE reads, with one entry per CDR3 protein and no DNA. In total, the table holds about 6,200 distinct CDR3 sequences. Study outcomes and limitations: Naive CXCR3-positive cells had TRB CDR3s more hydrophobic than those of CXCR3-negative naive cells.

The source material was naive CXCR3+ CD8+ T cells from blood. Described subset: CD45RO-CCR7+CD27+CD95- naive CD8+ T cells expressing CXCR3 (TNR3+). These receptors all stem from a human donor in good health. Some clones in this sample may be carry-over from other donors' samples.

Measured by frequency, this clonotype is medium-sized (0.01 to 0.1%). The chain uses TRBV6-2 or TRBV6-3 and TRBJ2-7; TCRdb selects TRBD2, and the lack of DNA leaves this call unchecked. This CDR3 contains 16 residues. Germline V gene data show CDR1 as MNHEY and CDR2 as SVGEGT. The CDR3 region is CASSYEAWTLVYEQYF.

J is TRBJ2-7 and V is TRBV20-1; the D call of TRBD2 rests on TCRdb alone, since no DNA is present to check it. The germline CDR1 and CDR2 sequences are DFQATT and SNEGSKA (reference sequence). This CDR3 contains 13 residues. The CDR3 reads CSAWWGLVNEQYF.

According to its frequency, this clonotype is medium-sized. V is TRBV4-1 and J is TRBJ2-7; TCRdb gives TRBD1 as the D gene, but with no DNA this cannot be confirmed. Germline V CDR1 and CDR2: MGHRA, YSYEKL. The CDR3 loop spans 15 amino acids. CDR3 loop: CASSQLGDALGEQYF.

The chain employs TRBV29-1 and TRBJ1-2. This CDR3 is built from 15 residues. Germline CDR1 SQVTM, CDR2 ANQGSEA. The CDR3 sequence is CSAKPTSFRKDGYTF.

The chain combines TRBV7-9 with TRBJ2-3. Germline loops: CDR1 SEHNR, CDR2 FQNEAQ (reference sequence). CDR3 length equals 13 residues. The CDR3: CASSLMGTDTQYF. The full variable domain, in which reference TRBV7-9 and TRBJ2-3 provide the parts outside the CDR3, is DTGVSQNPRHKITKRGQNVTFRCDPISEHNRLYWYRQTLGQGPEFLTYFQNEAQLEKSRLLSDRFSAERPKGSFSTLEIQRTEQGDSAMYLCASSLMGTDTQYFGPGTRLTVL.

The chain carries TRBV29-1 and TRBJ2-2. This CDR3 has 12 residues. The germline gives CDR1 SQVTM, CDR2 ANQGSEA. The CDR3 protein is CSVVLLPGELFF.

This chain uses TRBV7-9 with TRBJ1-1. This CDR3 is built from 12 residues. Germline CDR1 SEHNR, CDR2 FQNEAQ (reference sequence). This CDR3 is CASSLGPTEAFF.

Considering frequency, this clonotype is medium-sized (0.01 to 0.1%). The rearrangement uses TRBV29-1 and TRBJ2-1; TCRdb gives TRBD2 as the D gene, but with no DNA this cannot be confirmed. This CDR3 spans 14 amino acids. Germline V CDR1 and CDR2: SQVTM, ANQGSEA. CDR3 protein: CSVAGLAGYNEQFF.

This clonotype is identified as medium-sized from frequency. The chain uses TRBV5-1 and TRBJ2-1; TCRdb's D gene call, TRBD2, goes unchecked for lack of DNA. The CDR3 runs to 14 residues. Germline V lookup: CDR1 SGHRS, CDR2 YFSETQ. CDR3 sequence reads: CASRGLADYNEQFF.

This clonotype ranks as medium-sized in terms of frequency. The chain has TRBV24-1 and TRBJ2-1; as DNA is missing, the TRBD2 call by TCRdb cannot be tested. CDR1 and CDR2 from the germline V gene are KGHDR and SFDVKD. This CDR3 is built from 16 residues. CDR3 amino acids: CATSDLGGRADNEQFF.

This clonotype counts as medium-sized by frequency. This chain uses TRBV20-1 with TRBJ2-1; the TCRdb D gene call, TRBD1, has no DNA to confirm it. The CDR3 spans 16 residues. Looked up from germline, CDR1 is DFQATT and CDR2 is SNEGSKA (reference sequence). The CDR3 is CSARDSRGQGMNEQFF.

This clonotype is identified as medium-sized from frequency. The chain links TRBV12-5 to TRBJ2-1; TCRdb indicates TRBD2, and absent DNA this call remains unverified. The CDR3 is made up of 16 amino acids. Germline-derived CDR1 and CDR2 are LGHNT and FRNRAP. CDR3 amino acids: CASGPILAGVWNEQFF.

Measured by frequency, this clonotype is medium-sized. V and J are TRBV28 and TRBJ1-1. CDR1 is MDHEN and CDR2 is SYDVKM in the germline V gene. There are 15 residues in the CDR3. The chain's CDR3 is CASKLLLREVTEAFF.

This clonotype shows up as medium-sized by frequency. The chain carries TRBV20-1 and TRBJ1-2; without DNA, the TCRdb call of TRBD1 cannot be checked. Germline values: CDR1 DFQATT, CDR2 SNEGSKA (reference sequence). CDR3 length equals 13 residues. CDR3 amino acids: CSAYAGGAWGYTF.

The V and J genes are TRBV2 and TRBJ2-5; TCRdb picks TRBD1, but there is no DNA to check that call. CDR1 is SNHLY and CDR2 is FYNNEI in the germline V gene. The CDR3 runs 14 residues. CDR3 sequence: CASSRTPGRETQYF.

This clonotype shows up as medium-sized by frequency. V usage is TRBV14 and J usage is TRBJ1-3. The CDR3 runs 18 residues. The V gene's germline CDR1 is SGHDN and CDR2 FVKESK. CDR3 residues: CASSPGDQRILSGNTIYF.

The chain recombines TRBV19 with TRBJ2-1; the D call from TCRdb, TRBD2, cannot be confirmed without DNA. Germline values: CDR1 LNHDA, CDR2 SQIVND (reference sequence). This CDR3 has 13 residues. Here the CDR3 reads CASSIREGNEQFF.

CDR3 residues: CASSHPGLAGGPDTQYF. The V gene is TRBV4-3, the J gene TRBJ2-3; lacking DNA, the TRBD2 call made by TCRdb goes unchecked. The CDR3 is 17 amino acids. Germline assignment: CDR1 LGHNA and CDR2 YSLEER.

V and J are TRBV11-3 and TRBJ2-1. The CDR3 has 11 amino acids. Germline V gene lookup returns CDR1 SGHNT and CDR2 YENEEA. The CDR3 is CASSLTNEQFF.

This clonotype is labeled medium-sized (0.01 to 0.1%) based on frequency. V and J are TRBV4-1 and TRBJ2-5; TCRdb selects TRBD2, and the lack of DNA leaves this call unchecked. The germline gives CDR1 MGHRA, CDR2 YSYEKL. CDR3 length: 15 amino acids. This CDR3 reads CASSRSMGRPETQYF.

V and J are TRBV29-1 and TRBJ2-5; TCRdb's D gene call, TRBD1, goes unchecked for lack of DNA. Germline V lookup: CDR1 SQVTM, CDR2 ANQGSEA. The CDR3 contains 18 residues. CDR3 protein: CSVQGLGGPGGLQETQYF.

V and J are TRBV20-1 and TRBJ2-5; TCRdb lists TRBD1, though no DNA is available to test this call. The CDR3 runs to 16 residues. Germline loops: CDR1 DFQATT, CDR2 SNEGSKA (reference sequence). This chain's CDR3 is CSARNLAGGRSETQYF.

The chain recombines TRBV13 with TRBJ2-5; the D gene TCRdb calls, TRBD1, cannot be checked with no DNA. The CDR3 runs 13 residues. CDR1 is PRHDT and CDR2 is FYEKMQ in the germline V gene (reference sequence). The CDR3: CASSRTAQETQYF.

This chain uses TRBV5-1 with TRBJ2-5; TCRdb outputs TRBD1, but without DNA this stays unchecked. Germline CDR1 reads SGHRS; CDR2 reads YFSETQ. The CDR3 runs to 15 residues. CDR3 sequence reads: CASSFNRDTQETQYF.

This clonotype ranks as medium-sized in terms of frequency. The rearrangement uses TRBV4-1 and TRBJ2-1; absent DNA, TCRdb's TRBD2 call cannot be checked. CDR1 MGHRA and CDR2 YSYEKL come from the germline V gene. The CDR3 runs to 16 residues. The CDR3 sequence: CASSQGGLADYNEQFF.

Measured by frequency, this clonotype is medium-sized (0.01 to 0.1%). The J gene is TRBJ2-3, the V gene TRBV5-6; without DNA, the TCRdb call of TRBD1 cannot be checked. The CDR3 has 16 amino acids. CDR1 and CDR2 from the germline V gene are SGHDT and YYEEEE. CDR3 in amino acids: CASSLAGQYSTDTQYF. The whole variable domain, remainder taken from reference TRBV5-6 and TRBJ2-3, is DAGVTQSPTHLIKTRGQQVTLRCSPKSGHDTVSWYQQALGQGPQFIFQYYEEEERQRGNFPDRFSGHQFPNYSSELNVNALLLGDSALYLCASSLAGQYSTDTQYFGPGTRLTVL.

The chain joins TRBV27 to TRBJ1-6; TCRdb selects TRBD1, and the lack of DNA leaves this call unchecked. The germline V gene has CDR1 MNHEY and CDR2 SMNVEV (reference sequence). This CDR3 has 19 residues. The CDR3 spells CASSLFARTGIKTNSPLHF.

Its frequency marks this clonotype as medium-sized. This chain joins TRBV9 and TRBJ2-5; as DNA is missing, the TRBD2 call by TCRdb cannot be tested. Germline V gives CDR1 SGDLS, CDR2 YYNGEE. The CDR3 covers 14 residues. CDR3 in amino acids: CASSVSGTKETQYF.

This clonotype is called medium-sized based on its frequency. This chain links TRBV20-1 with TRBJ2-1; the D call from TCRdb, TRBD2, cannot be confirmed without DNA. The CDR3 has 15 amino acids. Germline V gene lookup returns CDR1 DFQATT and CDR2 SNEGSKA (reference sequence). The CDR3 is CSARLAGGPYNEQFF.

The V call is TRBV24-1, the J call TRBJ2-3; the D gene TCRdb calls, TRBD2, cannot be checked with no DNA. The CDR3 contains 17 residues. The germline V gene has CDR1 KGHDR and CDR2 SFDVKD. This chain's CDR3 is CATSDCRAGGPNDTQYF.